This TCR beta chain was found in a study of T cell responses to AZD1222 COVID-19 vaccine. Study findings and constraints: No day 14 peak samples; only post-peak repertoires were characterized.

Using immunoSEQ multiplex PCR, the repertoire was profiled, and TCRdb retains in-frame clones only, with some absent. The sample yields approximately 65,000 clones, 76% seen once. This clone was seen a single time. What it recognizes is unknown. The J segment lost 2 bases and the V segment lost 5 bases, leaving 11 bases of the junction unmatched. From germline, CDR1 is KGHSH and CDR2 LQKENI. There are 17 residues in the CDR3. This rearrangement joins TRBV18 to TRBJ2-3; 9 bases line up with TRBD2. This TCR came from an adult in good health. The sample here was peripheral blood, taken on day 0 of AZD1222 vaccination. The CDR3 loop is CASSALEAGGFTDTQYF. The CDR3 DNA reads TGTGCCAGCTCAGCCCTCGAGGCGGGGGGGTTCACAGATACGCAGTATTTT.